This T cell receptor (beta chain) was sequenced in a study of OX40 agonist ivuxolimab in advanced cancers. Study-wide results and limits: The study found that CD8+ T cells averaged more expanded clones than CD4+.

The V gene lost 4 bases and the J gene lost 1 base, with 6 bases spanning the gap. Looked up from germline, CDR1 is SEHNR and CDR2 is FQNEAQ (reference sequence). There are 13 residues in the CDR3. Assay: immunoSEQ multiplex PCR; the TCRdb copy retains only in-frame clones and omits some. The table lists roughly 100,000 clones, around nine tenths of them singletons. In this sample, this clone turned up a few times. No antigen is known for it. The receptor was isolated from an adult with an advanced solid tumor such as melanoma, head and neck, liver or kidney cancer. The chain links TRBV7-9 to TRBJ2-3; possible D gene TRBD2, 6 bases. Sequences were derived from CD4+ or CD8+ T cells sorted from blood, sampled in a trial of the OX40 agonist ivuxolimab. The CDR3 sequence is CASSWGGTDTQYF. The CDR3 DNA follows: TGTGCCAGCAGCTGGGGGGGCACAGATACGCAGTATTTT.